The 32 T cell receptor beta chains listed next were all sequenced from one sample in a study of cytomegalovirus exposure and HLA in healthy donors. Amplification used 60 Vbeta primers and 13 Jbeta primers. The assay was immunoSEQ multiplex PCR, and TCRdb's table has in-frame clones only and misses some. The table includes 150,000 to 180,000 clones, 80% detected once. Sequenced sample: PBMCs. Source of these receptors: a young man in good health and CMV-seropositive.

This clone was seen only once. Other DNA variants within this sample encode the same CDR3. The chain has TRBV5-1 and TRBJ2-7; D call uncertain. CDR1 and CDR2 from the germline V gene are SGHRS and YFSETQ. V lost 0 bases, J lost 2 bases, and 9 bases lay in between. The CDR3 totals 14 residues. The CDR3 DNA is TGCGCCAGCAGCTTGGCACAGCCTCCCTACGAGCAGTACTTC. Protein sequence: CASSLAQPPYEQYF.

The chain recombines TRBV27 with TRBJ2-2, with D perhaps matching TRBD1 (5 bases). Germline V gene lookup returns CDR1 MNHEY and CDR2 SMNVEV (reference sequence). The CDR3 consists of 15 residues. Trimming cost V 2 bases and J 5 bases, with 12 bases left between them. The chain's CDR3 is CASSLRFRDTGELFF. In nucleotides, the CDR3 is TGTGCCAGCAGTTTACGCTTCAGGGATACCGGGGAGCTGTTTTTT.

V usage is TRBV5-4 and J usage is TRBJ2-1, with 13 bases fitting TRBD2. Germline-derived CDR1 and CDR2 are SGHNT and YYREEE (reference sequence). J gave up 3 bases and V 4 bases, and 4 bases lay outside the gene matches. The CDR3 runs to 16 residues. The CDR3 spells CASSRTSGSYYNEQFF. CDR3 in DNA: TGTGCCAGCAGCAGGACTAGCGGGAGCTACTACAATGAGCAGTTCTTC.

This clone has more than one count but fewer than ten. CDR3 in amino acids: CASSSRLAPYNEQFF. Here the CDR3 DNA reads TGTGCCAGCAGCTCTAGACTAGCCCCCTACAATGAGCAGTTCTTC. The chain links TRBV5-6 to TRBJ2-1, with TRBD2 identical over 7 bases. The CDR3 runs 15 residues. With 3 bases clipped from V and 2 bases from J, the junction kept 5 bases outside the gene matches. Germline lookup yields CDR1 SGHDT and CDR2 YYEEEE. Filled out from reference TRBV5-6 and TRBJ2-1, the complete variable domain reads DAGVTQSPTHLIKTRGQQVTLRCSPKSGHDTVSWYQQALGQGPQFIFQYYEEEERQRGNFPDRFSGHQFPNYSSELNVNALLLGDSALYLCASSSRLAPYNEQFFGPGTRLTVL.

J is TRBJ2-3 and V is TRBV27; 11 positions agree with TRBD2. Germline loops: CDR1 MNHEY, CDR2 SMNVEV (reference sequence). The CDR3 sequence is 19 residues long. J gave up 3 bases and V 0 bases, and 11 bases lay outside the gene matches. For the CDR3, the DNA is TGTGCCAGCAGTTTATCAAGTCTAGCGGGAGGAGGGCGGACAGATACGCAGTATTTT. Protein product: CASSLSSLAGGGRTDTQYF.

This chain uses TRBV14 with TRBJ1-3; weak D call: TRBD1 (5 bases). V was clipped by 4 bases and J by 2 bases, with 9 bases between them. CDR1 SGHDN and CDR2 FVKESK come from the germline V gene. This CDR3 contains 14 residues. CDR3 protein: CASSPRGTGNTIYF. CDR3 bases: TGTGCCAGCAGCCCCCGGGGGACTGGAAACACCATATATTTT.

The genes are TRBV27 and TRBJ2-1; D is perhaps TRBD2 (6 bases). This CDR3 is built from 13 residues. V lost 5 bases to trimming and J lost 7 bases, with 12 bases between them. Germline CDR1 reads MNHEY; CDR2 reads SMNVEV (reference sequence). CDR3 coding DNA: TGTGCCAGCAGTACAAGTGGGGGGAATGAGCAGTTCTTC. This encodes CASSTSGGNEQFF.

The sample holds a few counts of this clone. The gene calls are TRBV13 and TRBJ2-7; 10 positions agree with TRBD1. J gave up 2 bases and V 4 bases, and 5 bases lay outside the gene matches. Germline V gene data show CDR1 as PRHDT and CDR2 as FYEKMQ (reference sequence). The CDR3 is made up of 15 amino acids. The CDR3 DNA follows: TGTGCCAGCAGCTCCGGACAGGGGGTCCCCTACGAGCAGTACTTC. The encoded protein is CASSSGQGVPYEQYF.

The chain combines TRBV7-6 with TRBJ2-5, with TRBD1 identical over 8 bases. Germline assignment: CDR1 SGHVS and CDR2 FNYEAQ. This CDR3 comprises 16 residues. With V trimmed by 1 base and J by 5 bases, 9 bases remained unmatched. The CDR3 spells CASSLEAGGGWETQYF. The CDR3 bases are TGTGCCAGCAGCTTAGAGGCAGGGGGCGGGTGGGAGACCCAGTACTTC.

CDR3 in amino acids: CASSPRQGHEQYF. The CDR3 nucleotides are TGTGCCAGCAGCCCGCGACAGGGCCACGAGCAGTACTTC. The rearrangement joins TRBV7-2 to TRBJ2-7, with TRBD1 identical over 7 bases. Germline V gene sequence: CDR1 SGHTA, CDR2 FQGNSA. The CDR3 totals 13 residues. Germline trimming cut 5 bases from V and 5 bases from J; bases unmatched to any gene: 6. Combining the CDR3 with reference TRBV7-2 and TRBJ2-7 gives the whole variable domain GAGVSQSPSNKVTEKGKDVELRCDPISGHTALYWYRQSLGQGLEFLIYFQGNSAPDKSGLPSDRFSAERTGGSVSTLTIQRTQQEDSAVYLCASSPRQGHEQYFGPGTRLTVT.

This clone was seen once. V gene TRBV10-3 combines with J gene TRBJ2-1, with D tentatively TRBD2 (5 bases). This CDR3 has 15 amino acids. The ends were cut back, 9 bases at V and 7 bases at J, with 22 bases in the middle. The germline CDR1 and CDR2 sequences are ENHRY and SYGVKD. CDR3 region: CAITRTAGNFNEQFF. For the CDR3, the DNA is TGTGCCATTACACGGACTGCCGGCAATTTTAATGAGCAGTTCTTC.

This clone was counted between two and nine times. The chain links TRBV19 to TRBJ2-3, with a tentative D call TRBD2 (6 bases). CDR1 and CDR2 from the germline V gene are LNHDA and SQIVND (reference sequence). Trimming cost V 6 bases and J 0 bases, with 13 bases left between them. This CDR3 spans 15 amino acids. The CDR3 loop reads CASSPYGLSTDTQYF. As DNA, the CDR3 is TGTGCCAGTAGCCCATATGGACTAAGCACAGATACGCAGTATTTT.

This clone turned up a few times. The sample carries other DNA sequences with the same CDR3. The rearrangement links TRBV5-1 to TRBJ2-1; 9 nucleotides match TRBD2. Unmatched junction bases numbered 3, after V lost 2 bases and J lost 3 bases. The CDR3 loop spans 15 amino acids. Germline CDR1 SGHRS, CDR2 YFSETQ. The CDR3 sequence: CASSLAGGGYNEQFF. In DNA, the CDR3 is TGCGCCAGCAGCTTAGCGGGAGGCGGCTACAATGAGCAGTTCTTC.

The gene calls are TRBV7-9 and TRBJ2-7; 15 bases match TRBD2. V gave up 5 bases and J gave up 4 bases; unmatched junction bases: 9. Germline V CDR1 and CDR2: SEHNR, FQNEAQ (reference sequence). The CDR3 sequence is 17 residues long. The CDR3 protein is CASSLMRTSGGDYEQYF. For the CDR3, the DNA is TGTGCCAGCAGCCTCATGCGGACTAGCGGGGGGGATTACGAGCAGTACTTC.

CDR3 in amino acids: CASSLGGAGDKNIQYF. CDR3 nucleotide sequence: TGTGCCAGCAGCTTAGGGGGAGCAGGGGACAAAAACATTCAGTACTTC. The V call is TRBV11-2, the J call TRBJ2-4; possible D gene TRBD1, 6 bases. With 1 base removed from V and 3 bases from J, the gap between germline ends came to 13 bases. CDR1 SGHAT and CDR2 FQNNGV come from the germline V gene. The CDR3 is 16 residues long.

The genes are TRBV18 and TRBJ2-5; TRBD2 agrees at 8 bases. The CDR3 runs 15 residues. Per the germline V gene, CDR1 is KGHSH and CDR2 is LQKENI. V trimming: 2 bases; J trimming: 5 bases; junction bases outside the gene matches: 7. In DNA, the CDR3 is TGTGCCAGCTCACCAGGGCTAGCGGGTGTCGAGACCCAGTACTTC. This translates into CASSPGLAGVETQYF.

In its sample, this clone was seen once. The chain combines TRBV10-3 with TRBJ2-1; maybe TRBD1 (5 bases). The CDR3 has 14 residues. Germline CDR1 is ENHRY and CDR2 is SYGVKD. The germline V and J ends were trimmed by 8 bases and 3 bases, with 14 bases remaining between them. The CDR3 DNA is TGTGCCATCCGCAGGGATAACAGCTACAATGAGCAGTTCTTC. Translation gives CAIRRDNSYNEQFF.

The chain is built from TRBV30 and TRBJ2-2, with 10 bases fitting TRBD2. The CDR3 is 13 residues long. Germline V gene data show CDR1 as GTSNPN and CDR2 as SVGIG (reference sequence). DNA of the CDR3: TGTGCTGGACTAGCGGAATACACCGGGGAGCTGTTTTTT. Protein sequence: CAGLAEYTGELFF.

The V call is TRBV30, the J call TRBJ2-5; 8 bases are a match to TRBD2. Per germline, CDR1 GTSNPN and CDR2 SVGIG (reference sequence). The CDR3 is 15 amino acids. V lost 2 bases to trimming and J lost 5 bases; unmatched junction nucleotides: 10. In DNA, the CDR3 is TGTGCCTGGAGTCAAAACGGCGGGAGGCAGGAGACCCAGTACTTC. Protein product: CAWSQNGGRQETQYF.

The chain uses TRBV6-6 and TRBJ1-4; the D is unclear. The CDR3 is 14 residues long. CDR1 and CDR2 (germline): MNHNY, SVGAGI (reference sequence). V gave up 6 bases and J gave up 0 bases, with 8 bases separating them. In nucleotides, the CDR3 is TGTGCCAGCAGACTGAGAGCAACTAATGAAAAACTGTTTTTT. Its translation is CASRLRATNEKLFF.

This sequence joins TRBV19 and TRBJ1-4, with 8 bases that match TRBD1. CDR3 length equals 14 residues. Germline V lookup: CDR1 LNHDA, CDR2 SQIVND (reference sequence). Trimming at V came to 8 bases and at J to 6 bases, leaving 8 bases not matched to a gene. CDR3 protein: CASCPDRVDEKLFF. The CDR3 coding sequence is TGTGCCAGTTGCCCGGACAGGGTGGATGAAAAACTGTTTTTT.

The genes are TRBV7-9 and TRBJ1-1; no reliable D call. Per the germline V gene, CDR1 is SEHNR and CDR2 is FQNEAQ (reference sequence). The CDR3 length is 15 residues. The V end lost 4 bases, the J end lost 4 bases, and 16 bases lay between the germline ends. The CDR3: CASSSWGDIGTEAFF. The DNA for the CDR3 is TGTGCCAGCAGCTCCTGGGGAGATATTGGCACTGAAGCTTTCTTT.

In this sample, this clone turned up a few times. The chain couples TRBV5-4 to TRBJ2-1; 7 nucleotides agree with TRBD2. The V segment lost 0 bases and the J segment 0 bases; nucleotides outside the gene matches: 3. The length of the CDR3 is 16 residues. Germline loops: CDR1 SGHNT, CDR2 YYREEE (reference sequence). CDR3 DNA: TGTGCCAGCAGCTTGGGGGACTATCGCTCCTACAATGAGCAGTTCTTC. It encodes CASSLGDYRSYNEQFF. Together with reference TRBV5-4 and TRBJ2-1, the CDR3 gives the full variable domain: ETGVTQSPTHLIKTRGQQVTLRCSSQSGHNTVSWYQQALGQGPQFIFQYYREEENGRGNFPPRFSGLQFPNYSSELNVNALELDDSALYLCASSLGDYRSYNEQFFGPGTRLTVL.

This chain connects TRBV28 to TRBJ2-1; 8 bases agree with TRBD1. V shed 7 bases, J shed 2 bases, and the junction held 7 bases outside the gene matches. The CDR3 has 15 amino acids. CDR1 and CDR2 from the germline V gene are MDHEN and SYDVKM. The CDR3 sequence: CASTPGQETYNEQFF. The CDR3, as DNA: TGTGCCAGCACCCCGGGACAGGAGACCTACAATGAGCAGTTCTTC.

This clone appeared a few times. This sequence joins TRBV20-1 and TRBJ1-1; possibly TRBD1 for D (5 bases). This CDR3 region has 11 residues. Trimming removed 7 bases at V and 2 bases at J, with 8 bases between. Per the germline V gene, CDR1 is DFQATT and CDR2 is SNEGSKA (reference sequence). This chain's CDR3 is CSVDSNTEAFF. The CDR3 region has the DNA TGCAGTGTCGACAGCAACACTGAAGCTTTCTTT.

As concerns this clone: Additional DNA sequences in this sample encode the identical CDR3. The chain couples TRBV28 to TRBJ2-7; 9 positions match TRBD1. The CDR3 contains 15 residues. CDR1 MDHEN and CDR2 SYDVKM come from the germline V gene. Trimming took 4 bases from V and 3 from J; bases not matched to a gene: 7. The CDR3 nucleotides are TGTGCCAGCAGTTCGTCCGGGACAGGGCTCTACGAGCAGTACTTC. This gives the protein CASSSSGTGLYEQYF.

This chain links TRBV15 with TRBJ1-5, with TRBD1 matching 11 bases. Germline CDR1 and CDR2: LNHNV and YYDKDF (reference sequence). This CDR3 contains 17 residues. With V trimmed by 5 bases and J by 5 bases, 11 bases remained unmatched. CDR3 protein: CATSSRTGGAVDQPQHF. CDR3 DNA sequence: TGTGCCACCAGCTCTAGGACAGGGGGCGCGGTGGATCAGCCCCAGCATTTT.

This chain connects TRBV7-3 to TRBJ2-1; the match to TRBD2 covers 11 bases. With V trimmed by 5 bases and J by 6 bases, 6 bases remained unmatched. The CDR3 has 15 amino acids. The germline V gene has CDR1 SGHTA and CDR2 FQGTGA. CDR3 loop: CASSIGLAGFNEQFF. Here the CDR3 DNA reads TGTGCCAGCAGCATCGGACTAGCGGGCTTCAATGAGCAGTTCTTC.

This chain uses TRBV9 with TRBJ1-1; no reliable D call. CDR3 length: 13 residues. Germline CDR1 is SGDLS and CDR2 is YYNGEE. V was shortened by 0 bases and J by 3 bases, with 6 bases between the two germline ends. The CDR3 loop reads CASSVDSDTEAFF. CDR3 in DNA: TGTGCCAGCAGCGTAGATTCGGACACTGAAGCTTTCTTT.

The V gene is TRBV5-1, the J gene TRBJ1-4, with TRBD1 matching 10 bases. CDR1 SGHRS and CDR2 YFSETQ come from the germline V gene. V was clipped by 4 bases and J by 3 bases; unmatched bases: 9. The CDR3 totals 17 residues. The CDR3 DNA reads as TGCGCCAGCAGCCCCGGACAGGGGGGTAAGGCTAATGAAAAACTGTTTTTT. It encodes CASSPGQGGKANEKLFF.

The CDR3 loop is CASSLTGGARNEQYF. Here the CDR3 DNA reads TGTGCCAGTAGTCTGACGGGGGGGGCGCGGAACGAGCAGTACTTC. This chain uses TRBV19 with TRBJ2-7; 8 bases match TRBD2. Germline V gene sequence: CDR1 LNHDA, CDR2 SQIVND (reference sequence). CDR3 size: 15 residues. V trimming: 5 bases; J trimming: 5 bases; junction bases outside the gene matches: 11.

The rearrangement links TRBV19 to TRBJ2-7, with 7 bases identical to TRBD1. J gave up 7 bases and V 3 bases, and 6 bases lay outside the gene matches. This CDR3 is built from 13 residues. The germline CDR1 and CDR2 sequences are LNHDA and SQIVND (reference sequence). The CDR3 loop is CASSMDRIGEQYF. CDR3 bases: TGTGCCAGTAGTATGGACAGGATTGGGGAGCAGTACTTC.